This T cell receptor (beta chain) was captured by sequencing in a study of blood T cell repertoires in COVID-19. Looking at the study overall: In each case, the material was cDNA or gDNA derived from T cells, B-cell-depleted T cells, or PBMCs.

Some clones are missing from TCRdb's copy, which holds only in-frame ones; the method was immunoSEQ multiplex PCR. The sample lists 200,000 to 300,000 clones; 75% to 90% were seen once. V gave up 1 base and J gave up 12 bases, with 12 bases separating them. Germline-derived CDR1 and CDR2 are SGHTA and FQGNSA. CDR3 length: 12 amino acids. The clonotype originates from a woman in her 40s with acute or convalescent COVID-19. This chain uses TRBV7-2 with TRBJ1-2, with D tentatively TRBD1 (5 bases). The sample taken for sequencing was peripheral blood. The DNA of the CDR3 is TGTGCCAGCAGCTTAGGAGCCGGGACTCACACCTTC. It codes for CASSLGAGTHTF.